The 7 T cell receptor beta chains reported below all come from one sample, sequenced in a study of blood T cell repertoires in COVID-19. Method: immunoSEQ multiplex PCR; TCRdb's copy keeps in-frame clones and lacks some. The top ten hold more than 3.5% of the sample, which has 70,000 or so clones, about 86% seen once. Material for sequencing was peripheral blood. The origin of the receptors is a man aged 45-65 years with acute or convalescent COVID-19.

This clone was found once. The genes are TRBV19 and TRBJ2-6; 7 bases agree with TRBD1. This CDR3 spans 17 amino acids. The V gene's germline CDR1 is LNHDA and CDR2 SQIVND (reference sequence). V gave up 5 bases and J gave up 0 bases; unmatched junction bases: 7. DNA of the CDR3: TGTGCCAGTAGTGTCGGGACAGTTTTCTCTGGGGCCAACGTCCTGACTTTC. This translates into CASSVGTVFSGANVLTF.

The rearrangement joins TRBV15 to TRBJ2-7, with 14 nucleotides matching TRBD2. CDR1 is LNHNV and CDR2 is YYDKDF in the germline V gene (reference sequence). The junction had 6 bases not matched to a gene; V was cut back by 0 bases and J by 2 bases. CDR3 size: 18 residues. Written as DNA, the CDR3 is TGTGCCACCAGCAGAGATGGGACTAGCGGGGGAAAGACCTACGAGCAGTACTTC. As protein: CATSRDGTSGGKTYEQYF.

This clone appeared a few times. V and J are TRBV11-3 and TRBJ1-1; D gene unclear. The CDR3 length is 14 residues. Germline CDR1 reads SGHNT; CDR2 reads YENEEA. V dropped 3 bases and J dropped 6 bases, with 14 bases sitting between them. CDR3 in amino acids: CASSLRGIHPEAFF. CDR3 DNA sequence: TGTGCCAGCAGCTTGCGGGGAATTCACCCTGAAGCTTTCTTT.

The J gene is TRBJ2-7, the V gene TRBV5-8, with D perhaps TRBD1 (5 bases). The ends were cut back, 2 bases at V and 9 bases at J, with 12 bases in the middle. CDR3 length: 12 amino acids. Germline CDR1 reads SGHTS; CDR2 reads YDEGEE. CDR3 sequence (DNA): TGTGCCAGCAGCTTTACAGGTTCAGGGCAGTACTTC. Its protein is CASSFTGSGQYF.

This chain joins TRBV3-1 (or the pseudogene TRBV3-2) and TRBJ1-5; D not certain. Trimming took off 1 base at V and 5 bases at J, with 6 bases between the two ends. Germline CDR1 LGHDT, CDR2 YNNKEL (reference sequence). The CDR3 is made up of 13 amino acids. CDR3 sequence (DNA): TGTGCCAGCAGCCAAGGTGGCTATCAGCCCCAGCATTTT. Translating it yields CASSQGGYQPQHF.

This chain joins TRBV5-1 and TRBJ2-3, with 10 bases aligning to TRBD1. This CDR3 is built from 15 residues. Germline V gene data show CDR1 as SGHRS and CDR2 as YFSETQ. V gave up 4 bases and J gave up 4 bases; unmatched junction bases: 6. The CDR3 loop is CASSTSGQGPDTQYF. The CDR3 coding sequence is TGCGCCAGCAGCACCTCGGGACAGGGGCCAGATACGCAGTATTTT. Together with reference TRBV5-1 and TRBJ2-3, the CDR3 gives the full variable domain: KAGVTQTPRYLIKTRGQQVTLSCSPISGHRSVSWYQQTPGQGLQFLFEYFSETQRNKGNFPGRFSGRQFSNSRSEMNVSTLELGDSALYLCASSTSGQGPDTQYFGPGTRLTVL.

The V call is TRBV6-5, the J call TRBJ2-5, with D perhaps TRBD1 (6 bases). Trimming took off 6 bases at V and 4 bases at J, with 12 bases between the two ends. The CDR3 is 13 residues long. Per the germline V gene, CDR1 is MNHEY and CDR2 is SVGAGI. The CDR3 reads CASSFRGTETQYF. DNA for the CDR3: TGTGCCAGCAGCTTTAGGGGGACAGAGACCCAGTACTTC.